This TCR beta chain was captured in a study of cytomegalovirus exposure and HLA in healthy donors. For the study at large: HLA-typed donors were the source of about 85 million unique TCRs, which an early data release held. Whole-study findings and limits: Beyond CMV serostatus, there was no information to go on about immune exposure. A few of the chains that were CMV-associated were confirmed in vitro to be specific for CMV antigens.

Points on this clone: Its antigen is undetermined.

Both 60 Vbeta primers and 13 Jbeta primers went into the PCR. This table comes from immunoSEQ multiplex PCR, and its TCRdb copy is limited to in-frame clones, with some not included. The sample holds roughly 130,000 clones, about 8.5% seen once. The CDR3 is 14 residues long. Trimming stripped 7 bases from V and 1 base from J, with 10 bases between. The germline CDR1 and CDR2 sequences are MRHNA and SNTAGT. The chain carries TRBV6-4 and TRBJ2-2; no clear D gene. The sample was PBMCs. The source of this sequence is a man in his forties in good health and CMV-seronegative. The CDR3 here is CASKYSENTGELFF. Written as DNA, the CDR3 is TGTGCCAGCAAGTACTCCGAGAACACCGGGGAGCTGTTTTTT.